The sequence of this T cell receptor beta chain was determined in a study of T cell responses to AZD1222 COVID-19 vaccine (dated by TCRdb to the early 2020s). About the investigation overall: AZD1222 recipients whose second dose came at about 4 weeks and those whose second dose came at about 12 weeks were combined into one group, since spike-specific TCR depth and breadth did not differ between the two schedules. TCR sequencing covered fewer than 250 trial participants: 207 given two doses of AZD1222 and approximately 26 given two doses of MenACWY control vaccine. Trial participants were enrolled into age subgroups of 18-55, 56-69 and 70-plus years, which contained 148, 28 and 57 TCR-sequenced participants, respectively. The full study reports these points: CD4 TCRs associated with the vaccine covered the entire spike protein, and the dominant responses were in regions 160-218 and 743-854. Conclusions about previously exposed vaccinees are limited because only six or seven AZD1222 recipients were SARS-CoV-2 seropositive at baseline. Because no day 14 peak-response samples were available, the repertoires could be characterized only after the peak T cell response. Reportedly, close to half of the unique spike-specific TCRs recognized epitopes lying outside the regions that are mutated in the B.1.351 and B.1.1.7 variants. Participants were mostly white British, with more females than males. The authors suggested clonal diversity may have been underestimated. After two AZD1222 doses, spike-specific TCR breadth and depth were significantly higher than at day 0 and than in MenACWY recipients. The 56-69-year group was small, and its depth increase did not reach significance, likely because of low power.

The time point label of this sample denotes: baseline before first vaccination. The vaccinee samples were drawn from two UK trials, COV001 and COV002, one of which was a single-blind randomized controlled phase 2/3 trial testing AZD1222 (ChAdOx1 nCoV-19) in healthy adults. For TCRbeta chain sequencing, PBMC samples were collected from trial participants at day 0 and at day 28 after the second dose. A remark on this clone: There is no known antigen for this receptor. The record has no base qualities; no much larger clone is one base away.

The CDR3 regions of human TCRbeta chains were subjected to immunosequencing. In the paper's pipeline: Repertoire TCRs were checked for matches against a reference library of SARS-CoV-2-specific TCRs that had been generated using the MIRA antigen-specificity platform. Breadth was defined as the fraction of unique TCRs that were SARS-CoV-2-associated, and depth was defined as the fraction of total T cells that were SARS-CoV-2-associated. Using the MIRA data, each spike-specific TCR was mapped to the spike region that the TCR reacts to and placed in a CD4 or CD8 class. Log10-transformed breadth and depth values were compared by one-way ANOVA with Sidak's multiple comparisons tests. Held by TCRdb, this immuneACCESS table contains in-frame sequences only and omits some clones. Under half of the omission traces to an unresolved V gene where checked; the cause of the rest is unknown. The DNA was the basis for D and trimming; V, J and clone size are from that table. For this sample the table gives roughly 130,000 clones, of which 88% were detected only once. The ten largest account for 7.6% of the sample.

V and J are truncated by 6 bases and 3 bases respectively, leaving an intervening sequence of 16 bases. The CDR3, cysteine through phenylalanine, is 14 amino acids long. Kept here is only the CDR3 DNA, which spans 42 bases and is read in frame from base 1. The germline V gene specifies SGHRS as CDR1 and YFSETQ as CDR2. The sequence joins TRBV5-1 to TRBJ2-7, and perhaps TRBD1 as D gene, on 6 matching bases. Source: peripheral blood, taken on day 0 of AZD1222 vaccination. This TCR derives from an adult in good health. The CDR3 protein sequence reads: CASTRDTGRYEQYF. The DNA sequence is as follows: TGCGCCAGCACACGTGACACAGGGCGCTACGAGCAGTACTTC.